This entry concerns a single T cell receptor beta chain. The antigen remains undetermined. Germline V gene lookup returns CDR1 MGHDK and CDR2 SYGVNS. The CDR3 spans 16 residues. V shed 4 bases and J 3 bases; nucleotides not matched to a gene: 7. This sample was included in a study of shared clonotypes between healthy human individuals. Across the study: Three plates each covered CD4 naive and memory; CD8 naive two, CD8 memory one.

Study results and caveats: Investigators collected only blood, and repertoires in tissues likely differ. It was the few donors that limited the genetic and exposure-history diversity represented. Sharing across a few donors was seen in 4% to 6.5% of naive CD4 clonotypes.

Measured with immunoSEQ multiplex PCR; TCRdb has only the in-frame clones, and not every one. Among roughly 2,000,000 clones listed, just under 95% were seen once. CD45RO negativity and positive selection for CCR7 defined naive CD8 cells, a population that excluded terminally differentiated effector memory CD45RA+ cells. The clonotype originates from a man between 18 and 35 years old in good health. Sequenced material: naive CD8+ T cells sorted from blood. The rearrangement links TRBV25-1 to TRBJ2-1, with 9 positions matching TRBD2. The CDR3 DNA reads TGTGCCAGCAGTGGTTTAGCGGGAGTGTTCTACAATGAGCAGTTCTTC. Its protein product is CASSGLAGVFYNEQFF.